These 22 T cell receptor beta chains share one sample of origin, sequenced in a study of T cells and Merkel cell carcinoma outcomes (dated by TCRdb to the early 2020s). Receptors were amplified or captured by the immunoSEQ multiplex PCR assay. Entries here come from immuneACCESS through TCRdb and include only in-frame sequences with V and J called. Some clones fail to appear in such tables; in the studies checked, an unresolved V gene covers under half of the shortfall, and the cause of the remainder is unknown. Present in this sample are about 15,000 clones, more than 75% of which were seen just once. Together, the top ten hold about 7.9% of the sample. The sequencing input was tumor tissue from Merkel cell carcinoma. These receptors were collected from a human donor with Merkel cell carcinoma.

The chain joins TRBV14 to TRBJ1-1, with 10 bases matching TRBD1. The CDR3 extends over 14 amino acids. V lost 4 bases to trimming and J lost 13 bases; unmatched junction nucleotides: 12. Germline V gives CDR1 SGHDN, CDR2 FVKESK. CDR3 amino acids: CASSRSGQGSRVFF. The DNA for the CDR3 is TGTGCCAGCAGCCGATCGGGACAGGGGAGTCGAGTTTTCTTT.

CDR3 loop: CAWRKTGSNEKLFF. CDR3 nucleotides: TGTGCCTGGAGAAAGACAGGGAGTAATGAAAAACTGTTTTTT. The genes are TRBV30 and TRBJ1-4, with 7 bases identical to TRBD1. CDR1 and CDR2 from the germline V gene are GTSNPN and SVGIG (reference sequence). With V trimmed by 3 bases and J by 4 bases, 5 bases remained unmatched. The length of the CDR3 is 14 residues.

V is TRBV30 and J is TRBJ2-6; TRBD1 agrees at 9 bases. Trimming at V came to 4 bases and at J to 0 bases, leaving 10 bases not matched to a gene. This CDR3 comprises 18 residues. CDR1 and CDR2 (germline): GTSNPN, SVGIG (reference sequence). The CDR3 protein is CAWNGGTGTISGANVLTF. CDR3 bases: TGTGCCTGGAACGGGGGGACAGGGACTATCTCTGGGGCCAACGTCCTGACTTTC.

This clone is termed large. This rearrangement joins TRBV2 to TRBJ1-2, with TRBD1 as a possible D gene (5 bases). Germline V lookup: CDR1 SNHLY, CDR2 FYNNEI. Trimming pared 7 bases from V and 5 bases from J, leaving 11 bases between. CDR3 length equals 12 residues. The chain's CDR3 is CASTRDVYGYTF. The DNA for the CDR3 is TGTGCCAGCACCAGGGACGTTTATGGCTACACCTTC.

V gene TRBV2 combines with J gene TRBJ1-2; D gene ambiguous. This CDR3 is 14 amino acids long. CDR1 SNHLY and CDR2 FYNNEI come from the germline V gene. V was clipped by 5 bases and J by 3 bases, with 13 bases between them. This chain's CDR3 is CASSQKAGYYGYTF. DNA of the CDR3: TGTGCCAGCAGTCAGAAGGCCGGCTACTATGGCTACACCTTC.

This CDR3 is CASERDINYNEQFF. The CDR3 nucleotides are TGTGCTAGTGAGAGGGACATCAACTACAATGAGCAGTTCTTC. The V call is TRBV12-5, the J call TRBJ2-1, with D possibly being TRBD1 (6 bases). The length of the CDR3 is 14 residues. Germline V CDR1 and CDR2: LGHNT, FRNRAP. The ends were cut back, 7 bases at V and 3 bases at J, with 13 bases in the middle.

This chain links TRBV5-6 with TRBJ1-5, with a possible D match to TRBD1 (5 bases). The CDR3 length is 16 residues. Germline CDR1 is SGHDT and CDR2 is YYEEEE. The V gene lost 3 bases and the J gene lost 3 bases, with 16 bases spanning the gap. The CDR3 bases are TGTGCCAGCAGCTGGGGCGGGGGGGTTAACAATCAGCCCCAGCATTTT. It translates to CASSWGGGVNNQPQHF.

The gene calls are TRBV10-1 and TRBJ2-1; 13 bases agree with TRBD2. The V gene's germline CDR1 is WNHNN and CDR2 SYGVQD (reference sequence). V trimming: 0 bases; J trimming: 11 bases; junction bases outside the gene matches: 4. CDR3 length: 15 residues. CDR3 residues: CASSESGLAGAQQFF. The CDR3 nucleotides are TGCGCCAGCAGTGAGTCCGGACTAGCGGGGGCCCAGCAGTTCTTC.

The gene calls are TRBV21-1 and TRBJ1-1. TRBV21-1 is classified as a pseudogene. CDR3 size: 12 residues. Written as DNA, the CDR3 is TGTGCCAGCAGCAGGGGTAACACTGAAGCTTTCTTT. This gives the protein CASSRGNTEAFF.

V is TRBV30 and J is TRBJ1-5; 7 bases map to TRBD1. Germline CDR1 and CDR2: GTSNPN and SVGIG (reference sequence). The CDR3 spans 15 residues. The junction had 7 bases not matched to a gene; V was cut back by 0 bases and J by 5 bases. CDR3 amino acids: CAWSVRGGGYQPQHF. The CDR3 coding sequence is TGTGCCTGGAGTGTACGAGGAGGGGGCTATCAGCCCCAGCATTTT.

This chain connects TRBV6-6 to TRBJ2-7, with TRBD1 matching 10 bases. The V gene end was trimmed by 6 bases and the J gene end by 7 bases; junction bases not matched to a gene: 9. The germline V gene has CDR1 MNHNY and CDR2 SVGAGI (reference sequence). This CDR3 has 14 residues. CDR3 sequence (DNA): TGTGCCAGCAGCTCCGGGACAGGGGCTGATGAGCAGTACTTC. Amino acids: CASSSGTGADEQYF.

V is TRBV7-2 and J is TRBJ1-2; TRBD1 agrees at 11 bases. CDR3 length: 14 residues. Trimming took 2 bases from V and 6 from J; bases not matched to a gene: 2. Per germline, CDR1 SGHTA and CDR2 FQGNSA. CDR3 in amino acids: CASSLMGQGDGYTF. The CDR3 DNA reads as TGTGCCAGCAGCTTAATGGGACAGGGGGATGGCTACACCTTC.

The J gene is TRBJ2-7, the V gene TRBV4-2, with TRBD1 as a possible D gene (6 bases). CDR1 LGHNA and CDR2 YNFKEQ come from the germline V gene. Trimming removed 3 bases at V and 6 bases at J, with 15 bases between. This CDR3 is 14 amino acids long. This chain's CDR3 is CASSHGDRSLEQYF. The CDR3 DNA follows: TGTGCCAGCAGCCACGGAGACAGGTCCCTCGAGCAGTACTTC.

This clone occurred a few times. The CDR3 is CASSSGGTGGREQYF. CDR3 sequence (DNA): TGCGCCAGCAGCTCTGGGGGGACAGGGGGCCGCGAGCAGTACTTC. The V call is TRBV5-1, the J call TRBJ2-7; 12 bases line up with TRBD1. Germline CDR1 and CDR2: SGHRS and YFSETQ. V dropped 3 bases and J dropped 6; count of bases not matched to a gene: 7. The length of the CDR3 is 15 residues.

The V and J genes are TRBV15 and TRBJ2-1; 11 nucleotides match TRBD1. In germline, CDR1 is LNHNV, CDR2 YYDKDF (reference sequence). This CDR3 region has 16 residues. V lost 0 bases and J lost 7; bases outside the gene matches: 5. This CDR3 is CATSREIGTGGNEQFF. The CDR3 DNA follows: TGTGCCACCAGCAGAGAAATCGGGACAGGGGGAAATGAGCAGTTCTTC.

Here the CDR3 DNA reads TGTGCCCCCCCGCACAGGGGCCCTGGCGCAGCTACGCAGTATTTT. It yields the protein CAPPHRGPGAATQYF. The chain links TRBV19 to TRBJ2-3; 7 bases align to TRBD1. V trimming: 11 bases; J trimming: 8 bases; junction bases outside the gene matches: 19. Germline V gene sequence: CDR1 LNHDA, CDR2 SQIVND (reference sequence). The CDR3 is made up of 15 amino acids.

J is TRBJ1-1 and V is TRBV11-2, with 10 nucleotides matching TRBD1. The germline V gene has CDR1 SGHAT and CDR2 FQNNGV. With V trimmed by 5 bases and J by 0 bases, 9 bases remained unmatched. This CDR3 region has 17 residues. CDR3 nucleotide sequence: TGTGCCAGCAGCCTAGGACAGGGGGGCCAAATGAACACTGAAGCTTTCTTT. Translated, it gives CASSLGQGGQMNTEAFF.

This clone came up a few times. This chain uses TRBV9 with TRBJ2-7; D is uncertain. Germline CDR1 is SGDLS and CDR2 is YYNGEE. Trimming removed 0 bases at V and 6 bases at J, with 10 bases between. This CDR3 is 13 amino acids long. This chain's CDR3 is CASSVEVPGEQYF. The CDR3 DNA reads as TGTGCCAGCAGCGTAGAAGTCCCGGGCGAGCAGTACTTC.

This clone appeared a few times. The J gene is TRBJ2-1, the V gene TRBV5-4; D is ambiguous. Germline V lookup: CDR1 SGHNT, CDR2 YYREEE (reference sequence). Trimming took off 2 bases at V and 7 bases at J, with 7 bases between the two ends. This CDR3 has 12 residues. CDR3 DNA sequence: TGTGCCAGCAGCTTTTGGGGAAATGAGCAGTTCTTC. Translating it yields CASSFWGNEQFF. The full variable domain, in which reference TRBV5-4 and TRBJ2-1 provide the parts outside the CDR3, is ETGVTQSPTHLIKTRGQQVTLRCSSQSGHNTVSWYQQALGQGPQFIFQYYREEENGRGNFPPRFSGLQFPNYSSELNVNALELDDSALYLCASSFWGNEQFFGPGTRLTVL.

The rearrangement links TRBV7-8 to TRBJ1-4, with D unclear. Germline lookup yields CDR1 SGHVS and CDR2 FQNEAQ. V gave up 5 bases and J gave up 0 bases, with 7 bases separating them. This CDR3 is built from 14 residues. In DNA form, the CDR3 reads TGTGCCAGCAGCGTAACTTCAACTAATGAAAAACTGTTTTTT. It translates to CASSVTSTNEKLFF.

This clone has just a few counts. This chain connects TRBV7-6 to TRBJ2-2, with 10 bases identical to TRBD1. The ends lost 1 base at V and 3 bases at J; junction bases unmatched: 14. The CDR3 has 20 amino acids. The germline V gene encodes CDR1 SGHVS and CDR2 FNYEAQ. CDR3: CASSLGGDRGRLVYTGELFF. The CDR3 bases are TGTGCCAGCAGCTTAGGTGGAGACAGGGGGCGCCTCGTGTACACCGGGGAGCTGTTTTTT.

The chain couples TRBV5-1 to TRBJ2-7, with D tentatively TRBD2 (6 bases). Germline CDR1 and CDR2: SGHRS and YFSETQ. V shed 4 bases and J shed 0 bases, with 8 bases lying between them. The CDR3 covers 13 residues. The CDR3 DNA follows: TGCGCCAGCAGCGGGACTGACTCCTACGAGCAGTACTTC. This codes for CASSGTDSYEQYF.